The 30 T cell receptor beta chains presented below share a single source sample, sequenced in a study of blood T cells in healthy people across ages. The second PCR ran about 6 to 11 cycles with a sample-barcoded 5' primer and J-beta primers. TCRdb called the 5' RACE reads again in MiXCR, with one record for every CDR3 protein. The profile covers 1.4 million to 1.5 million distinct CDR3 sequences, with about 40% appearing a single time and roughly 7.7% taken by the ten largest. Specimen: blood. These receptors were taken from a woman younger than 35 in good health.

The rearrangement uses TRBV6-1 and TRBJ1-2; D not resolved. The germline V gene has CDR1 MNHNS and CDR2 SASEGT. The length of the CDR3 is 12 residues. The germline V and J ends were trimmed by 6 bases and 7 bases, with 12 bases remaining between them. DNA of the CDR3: TGTGCCAGCAGGAGGAGGTTTTTTGGCTACACCTTC. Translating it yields CASRRRFFGYTF.

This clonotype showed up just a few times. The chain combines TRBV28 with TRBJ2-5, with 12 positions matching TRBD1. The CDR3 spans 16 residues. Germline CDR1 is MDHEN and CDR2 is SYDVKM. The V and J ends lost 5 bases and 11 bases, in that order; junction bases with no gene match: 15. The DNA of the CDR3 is TGTGCCAGCAGTCTCCCGGGACAGGGGGCTAAGGATGAGCAGTACTTC. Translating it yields CASSLPGQGAKDEQYF.

The CDR3 here is CASRDGRKAFF. CDR3 nucleotide sequence: TGTGCCAGCAGGGACGGCAGGAAAGCTTTCTTT. The chain couples TRBV6-1 to TRBJ1-1; no firm D call. Looked up from germline, CDR1 is MNHNS and CDR2 is SASEGT. V was shortened by 6 bases and J by 9 bases, with 11 bases between the two germline ends. CDR3 length equals 11 residues.

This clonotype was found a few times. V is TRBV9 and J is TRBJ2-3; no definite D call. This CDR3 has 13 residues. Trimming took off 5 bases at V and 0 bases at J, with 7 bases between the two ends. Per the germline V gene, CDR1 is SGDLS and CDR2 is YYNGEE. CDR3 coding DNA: TGTGCCAGCAGGGACGCGAGCACAGATACGCAGTATTTT. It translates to CASRDASTDTQYF. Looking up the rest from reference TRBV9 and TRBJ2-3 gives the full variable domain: DSGVTQTPKHLITATGQRVTLRCSPRSGDLSVYWYQQSLDQGLQFLIQYYNGEERAKGNILERFSAQQFPDLHSELNLSSLELGDSALYFCASRDASTDTQYFGPGTRLTVL.

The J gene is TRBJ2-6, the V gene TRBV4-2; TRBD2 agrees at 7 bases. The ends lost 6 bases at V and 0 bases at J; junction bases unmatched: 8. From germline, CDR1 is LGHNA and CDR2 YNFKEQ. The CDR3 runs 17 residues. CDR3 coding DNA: TGTGCCAGCAGGGGGGGAGGGCCGGACTCTGGGGCCAACGTCCTGACTTTC. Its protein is CASRGGGPDSGANVLTF.

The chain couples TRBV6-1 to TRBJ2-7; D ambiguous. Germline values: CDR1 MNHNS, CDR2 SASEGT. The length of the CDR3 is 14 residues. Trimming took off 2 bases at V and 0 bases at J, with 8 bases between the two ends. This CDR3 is CASSEKEASYEQYF. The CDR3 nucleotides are TGTGCCAGCAGTGAAAAGGAAGCCTCCTACGAGCAGTACTTC.

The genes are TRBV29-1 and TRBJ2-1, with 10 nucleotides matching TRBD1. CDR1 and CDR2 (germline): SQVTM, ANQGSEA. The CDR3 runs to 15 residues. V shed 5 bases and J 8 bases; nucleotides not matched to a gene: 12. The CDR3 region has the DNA TGCAGCGTTAAATGGGACAGGGGTGTAATTGATGAGCAGTTCTTC. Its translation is CSVKWDRGVIDEQFF.

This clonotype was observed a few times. DNA of the CDR3: TGTGCCAGCAGTGTGACTAGCGGGGGGGCCGGTACGCAGTATTTT. Its protein product is CASSVTSGGAGTQYF. This chain links TRBV2 with TRBJ2-3; 14 nucleotides align to TRBD2. The CDR3 is 15 residues long. Germline CDR1 SNHLY, CDR2 FYNNEI. V shed 4 bases and J 8 bases; nucleotides not matched to a gene: 5. Combining the CDR3 with reference TRBV2 and TRBJ2-3 gives the whole variable domain EPEVTQTPSHQVTQMGQEVILRCVPISNHLYFYWYRQILGQKVEFLVSFYNNEISEKSEIFDDQFSVERPDGSNFTLKIRSTKLEDSAMYFCASSVTSGGAGTQYFGPGTRLTVL.

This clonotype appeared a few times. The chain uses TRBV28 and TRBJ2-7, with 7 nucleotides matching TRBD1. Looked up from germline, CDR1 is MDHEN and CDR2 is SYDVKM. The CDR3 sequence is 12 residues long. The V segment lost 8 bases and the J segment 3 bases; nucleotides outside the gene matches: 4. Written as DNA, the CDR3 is TGTGCCAGCGGGACAGATATCTACGAGCAGTACTTC. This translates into CASGTDIYEQYF.

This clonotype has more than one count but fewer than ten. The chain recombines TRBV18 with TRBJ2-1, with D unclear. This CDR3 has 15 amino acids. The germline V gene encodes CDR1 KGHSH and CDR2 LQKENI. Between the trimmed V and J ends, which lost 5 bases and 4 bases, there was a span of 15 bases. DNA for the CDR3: TGTGCCAGCTCAGCCGCACCTCTAGAGTACAATGAGCAGTTCTTC. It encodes CASSAAPLEYNEQFF. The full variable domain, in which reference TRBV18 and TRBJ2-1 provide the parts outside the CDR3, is NAGVMQNPRHLVRRRGQEARLRCSPMKGHSHVYWYRQLPEEGLKFMVYLQKENIIDESGMPKERFSAEFPKEGPSILRIQQVVRGDSAAYFCASSAAPLEYNEQFFGPGTRLTVL.

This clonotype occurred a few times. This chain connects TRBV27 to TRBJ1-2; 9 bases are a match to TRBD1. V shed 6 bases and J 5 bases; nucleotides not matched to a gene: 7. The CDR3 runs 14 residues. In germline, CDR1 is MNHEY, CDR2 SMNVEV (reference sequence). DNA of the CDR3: TGTGCCAGCAGACGGGACAGGGTCACTTATGGCTACACCTTC. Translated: CASRRDRVTYGYTF.

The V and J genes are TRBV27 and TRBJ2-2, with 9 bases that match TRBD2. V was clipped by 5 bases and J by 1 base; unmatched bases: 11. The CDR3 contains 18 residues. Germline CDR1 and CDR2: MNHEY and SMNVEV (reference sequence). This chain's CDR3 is CASSPTRASGVNTGELFF. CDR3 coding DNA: TGTGCCAGCAGTCCCACTAGGGCTAGCGGGGTGAACACCGGGGAGCTGTTTTTT.

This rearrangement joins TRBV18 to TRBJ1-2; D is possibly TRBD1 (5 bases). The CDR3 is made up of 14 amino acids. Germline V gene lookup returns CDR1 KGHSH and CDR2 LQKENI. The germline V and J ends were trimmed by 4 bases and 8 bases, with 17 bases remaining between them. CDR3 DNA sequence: TGTGCCAGCTCACAGAACAATCCGGGACCGGGCTACACCTTC. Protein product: CASSQNNPGPGYTF.

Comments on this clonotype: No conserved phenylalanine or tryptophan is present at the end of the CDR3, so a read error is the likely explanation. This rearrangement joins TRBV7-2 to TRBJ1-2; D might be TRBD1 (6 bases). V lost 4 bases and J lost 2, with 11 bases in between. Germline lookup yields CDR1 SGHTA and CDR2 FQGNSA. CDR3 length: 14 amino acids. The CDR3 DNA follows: TGTGCCAGCAGCTCGTCGGACAGAAACTATGGCTACACCGTC. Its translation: CASSSSDRNYGYTV.

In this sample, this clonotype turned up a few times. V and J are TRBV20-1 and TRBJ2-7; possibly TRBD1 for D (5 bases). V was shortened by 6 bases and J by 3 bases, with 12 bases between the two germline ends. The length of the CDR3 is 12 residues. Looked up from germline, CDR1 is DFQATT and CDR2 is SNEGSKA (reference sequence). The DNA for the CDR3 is TGCAGTGCCTGGGGCAGGGACTACGAGCAGTACTTC. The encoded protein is CSAWGRDYEQYF.

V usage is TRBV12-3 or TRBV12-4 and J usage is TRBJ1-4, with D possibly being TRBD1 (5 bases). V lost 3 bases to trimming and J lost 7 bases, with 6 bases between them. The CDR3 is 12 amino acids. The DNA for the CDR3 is TGTGCCAGCAGTTTTAGGGGTGAAAAACTGTTTTTT. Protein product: CASSFRGEKLFF.

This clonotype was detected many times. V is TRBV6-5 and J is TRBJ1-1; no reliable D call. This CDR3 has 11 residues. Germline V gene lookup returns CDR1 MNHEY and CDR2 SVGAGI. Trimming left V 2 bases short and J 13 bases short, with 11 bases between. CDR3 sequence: CASSYLSRDFF. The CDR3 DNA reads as TGTGCCAGCAGTTACCTATCCCGGGATTTCTTT.

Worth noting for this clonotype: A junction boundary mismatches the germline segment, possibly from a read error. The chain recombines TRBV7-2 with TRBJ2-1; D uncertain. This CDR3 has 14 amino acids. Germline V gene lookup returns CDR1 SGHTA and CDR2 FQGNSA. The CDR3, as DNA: TGTGCCAGCAGCGTAGCTCCCTGGGGCAATGAGCAGTTCTTC. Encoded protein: CASSVAPWGNEQFF.

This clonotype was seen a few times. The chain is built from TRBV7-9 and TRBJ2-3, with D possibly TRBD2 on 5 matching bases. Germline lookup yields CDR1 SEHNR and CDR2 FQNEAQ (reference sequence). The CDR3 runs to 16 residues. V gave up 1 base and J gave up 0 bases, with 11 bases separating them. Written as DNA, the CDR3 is TGTGCCAGCAGCTTAGGTGCGGGCTTGAGCACAGATACGCAGTATTTT. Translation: CASSLGAGLSTDTQYF.

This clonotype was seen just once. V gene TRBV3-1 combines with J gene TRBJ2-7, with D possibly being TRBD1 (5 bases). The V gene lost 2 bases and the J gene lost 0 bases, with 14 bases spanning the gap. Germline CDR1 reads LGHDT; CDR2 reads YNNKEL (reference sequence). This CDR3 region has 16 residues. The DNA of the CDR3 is TGTGCCAGCAGCCAACCTACGACAGCCGGCTCCTACGAGCAGTACTTC. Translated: CASSQPTTAGSYEQYF.

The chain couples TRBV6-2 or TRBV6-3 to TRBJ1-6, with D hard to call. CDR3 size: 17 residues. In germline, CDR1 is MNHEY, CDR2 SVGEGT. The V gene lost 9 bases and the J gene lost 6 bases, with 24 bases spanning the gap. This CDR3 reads CASRPGLLFGLNSPLHF. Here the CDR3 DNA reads TGTGCCAGTCGCCCTGGACTTCTCTTCGGGCTTAATTCACCCCTCCACTTT.

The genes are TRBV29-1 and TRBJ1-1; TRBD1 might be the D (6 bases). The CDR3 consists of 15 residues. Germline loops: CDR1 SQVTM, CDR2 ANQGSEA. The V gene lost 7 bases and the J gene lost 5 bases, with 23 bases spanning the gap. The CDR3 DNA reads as TGCAGCGCTGGGGGCGGCTTTCAGGGAGGGACTGAAGCTTTCTTT. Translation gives CSAGGGFQGGTEAFF.

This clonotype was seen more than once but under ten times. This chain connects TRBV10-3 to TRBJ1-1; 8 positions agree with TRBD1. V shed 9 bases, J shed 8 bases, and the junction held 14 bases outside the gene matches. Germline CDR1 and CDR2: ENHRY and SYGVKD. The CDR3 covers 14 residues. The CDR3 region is CAIGQGPSGAEAFF. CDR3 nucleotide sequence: TGTGCCATTGGACAGGGTCCGAGTGGAGCCGAAGCTTTCTTT.

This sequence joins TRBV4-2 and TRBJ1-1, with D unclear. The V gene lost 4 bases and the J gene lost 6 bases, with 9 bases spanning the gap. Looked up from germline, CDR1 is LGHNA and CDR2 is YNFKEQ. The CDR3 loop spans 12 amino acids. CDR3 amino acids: CASSPGFAEAFF. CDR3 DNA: TGTGCCAGCAGCCCCGGGTTTGCTGAAGCTTTCTTT.

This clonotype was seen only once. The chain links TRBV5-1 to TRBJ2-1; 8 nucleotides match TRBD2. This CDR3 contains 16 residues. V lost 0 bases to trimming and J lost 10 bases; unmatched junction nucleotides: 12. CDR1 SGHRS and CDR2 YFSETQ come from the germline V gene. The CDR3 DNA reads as TGCGCCAGCAGCTTGGTTGGCGGGGGGTCCCTCCGCGAGCAGTTCTTC. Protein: CASSLVGGGSLREQFF.

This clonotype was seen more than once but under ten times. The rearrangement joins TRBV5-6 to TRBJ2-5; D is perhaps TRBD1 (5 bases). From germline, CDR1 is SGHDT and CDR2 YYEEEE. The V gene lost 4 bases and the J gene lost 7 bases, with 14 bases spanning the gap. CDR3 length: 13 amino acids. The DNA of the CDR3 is TGTGCCAGCAGCACAACAGGTTCCGGGACCCAGTACTTC. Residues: CASSTTGSGTQYF.

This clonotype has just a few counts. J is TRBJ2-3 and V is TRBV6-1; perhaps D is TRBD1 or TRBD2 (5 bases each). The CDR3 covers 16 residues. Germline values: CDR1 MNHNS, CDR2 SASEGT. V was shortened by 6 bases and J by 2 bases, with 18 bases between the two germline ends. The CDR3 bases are TGTGCCAGCAGCACGGGGCTTAACGCCCCCACAGATACGCAGTATTTT. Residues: CASSTGLNAPTDTQYF.

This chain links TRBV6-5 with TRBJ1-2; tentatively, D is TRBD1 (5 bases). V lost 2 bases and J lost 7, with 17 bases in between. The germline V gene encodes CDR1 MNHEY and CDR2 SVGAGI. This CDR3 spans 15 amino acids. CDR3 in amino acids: CASSYGGKGPGGYTF. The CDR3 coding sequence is TGTGCCAGCAGTTACGGGGGGAAAGGGCCGGGTGGCTACACCTTC.

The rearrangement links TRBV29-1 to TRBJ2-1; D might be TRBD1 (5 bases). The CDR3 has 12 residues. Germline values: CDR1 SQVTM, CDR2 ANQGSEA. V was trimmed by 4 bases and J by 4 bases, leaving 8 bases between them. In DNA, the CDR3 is TGCAGCGTTGTTACAGGATACAATGAGCAGTTCTTC. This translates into CSVVTGYNEQFF.

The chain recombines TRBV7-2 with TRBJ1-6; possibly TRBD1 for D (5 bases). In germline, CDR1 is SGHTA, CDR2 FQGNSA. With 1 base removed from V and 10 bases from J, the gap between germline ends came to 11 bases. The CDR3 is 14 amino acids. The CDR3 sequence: CASSLEFRVSPLHF. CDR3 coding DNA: TGTGCCAGCAGCTTAGAGTTCAGGGTCTCACCCCTCCACTTT.